This T cell receptor (beta chain) originates from a study of T cell responses to AZD1222 COVID-19 vaccine. Profiled with immunoSEQ multiplex PCR; TCRdb holds only in-frame clones, not every one. The data show about 150,000 clones, under 95% seen once. Pooling covered second doses at about 4 or about 12 weeks. The CDR3 length is 13 residues. Germline V gives CDR1 SQVTM, CDR2 ANQGSEA. The junction had 6 bases not matched to a gene; V was cut back by 7 bases and J by 4 bases. Source: peripheral blood, taken 28 days after the second AZD1222 dose. The sequence was collected from an adult who received the AZD1222 COVID-19 vaccine. The chain has TRBV29-1 and TRBJ2-5; 10 bases match TRBD2. Here the CDR3 DNA reads TGCAGCGCCGAAGCGGGAGGGGGAGAGACCCAGTACTTC. It translates to CSAEAGGGETQYF.